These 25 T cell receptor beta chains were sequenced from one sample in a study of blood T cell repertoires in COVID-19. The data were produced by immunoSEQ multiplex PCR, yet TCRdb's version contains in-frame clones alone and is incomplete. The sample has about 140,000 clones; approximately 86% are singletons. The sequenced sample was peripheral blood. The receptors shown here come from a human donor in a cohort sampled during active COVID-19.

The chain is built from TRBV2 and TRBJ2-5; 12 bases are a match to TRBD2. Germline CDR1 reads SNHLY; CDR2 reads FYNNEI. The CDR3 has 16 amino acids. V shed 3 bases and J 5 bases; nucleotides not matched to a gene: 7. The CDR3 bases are TGTGCCAGCAGTGAGCCTAGCGGGGGGGCTGGGGAGACCCAGTACTTC. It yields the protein CASSEPSGGAGETQYF.

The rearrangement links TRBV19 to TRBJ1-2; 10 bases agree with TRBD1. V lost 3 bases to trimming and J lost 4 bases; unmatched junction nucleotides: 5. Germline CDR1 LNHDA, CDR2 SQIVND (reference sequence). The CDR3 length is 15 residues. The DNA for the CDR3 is TGTGCCAGTAGTATGTCGACAGGGGGCGGCTATGGCTACACCTTC. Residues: CASSMSTGGGYGYTF.

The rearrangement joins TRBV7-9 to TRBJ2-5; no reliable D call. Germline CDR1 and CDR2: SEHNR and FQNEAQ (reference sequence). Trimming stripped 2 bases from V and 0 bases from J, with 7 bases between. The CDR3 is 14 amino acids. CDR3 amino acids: CASSLLHNQETQYF. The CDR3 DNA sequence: TGTGCCAGCAGCTTATTGCACAACCAAGAGACCCAGTACTTC.

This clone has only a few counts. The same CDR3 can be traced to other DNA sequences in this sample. CDR3 loop: CATSRDRGYEQYF. The CDR3 DNA follows: TGTGCCACCAGCCGGGACAGGGGATACGAGCAGTACTTC. The rearrangement links TRBV15 to TRBJ2-7, with 10 bases identical to TRBD1. This CDR3 region has 13 residues. The J segment lost 4 bases and the V segment lost 5 bases, leaving 2 bases of the junction unmatched. Germline loops: CDR1 LNHNV, CDR2 YYDKDF (reference sequence).

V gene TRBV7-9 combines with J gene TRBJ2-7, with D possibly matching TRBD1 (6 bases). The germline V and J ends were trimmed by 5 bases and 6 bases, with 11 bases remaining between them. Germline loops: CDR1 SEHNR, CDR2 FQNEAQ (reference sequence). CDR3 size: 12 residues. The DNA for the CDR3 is TGTGCCAGCAGCCTCACAGGGTCCGAGCAGTACTTC. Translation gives CASSLTGSEQYF.

The CDR3: CASSLVLAGSTDTQYF. The CDR3 DNA follows: TGCGCCAGCAGCTTGGTACTAGCGGGGAGCACAGATACGCAGTATTTT. V and J are TRBV5-1 and TRBJ2-3, with 10 nucleotides matching TRBD2. Germline trimming cut 0 bases from V and 0 bases from J; bases unmatched to any gene: 1. This CDR3 region has 16 residues. Germline V lookup: CDR1 SGHRS, CDR2 YFSETQ.

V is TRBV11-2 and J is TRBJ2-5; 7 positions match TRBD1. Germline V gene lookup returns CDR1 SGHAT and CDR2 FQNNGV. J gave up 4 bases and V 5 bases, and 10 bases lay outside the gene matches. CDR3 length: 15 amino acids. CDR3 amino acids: CASSVRGPPGETQYF. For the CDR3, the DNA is TGTGCCAGCAGCGTAAGGGGGCCCCCAGGAGAGACCCAGTACTTC. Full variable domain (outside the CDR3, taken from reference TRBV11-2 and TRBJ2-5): EAGVAQSPRYKIIEKRQSVAFWCNPISGHATLYWYQQILGQGPKLLIQFQNNGVVDDSQLPKDRFSAERLKGVDSTLKIQPAKLEDSAVYLCASSVRGPPGETQYFGPGTRLLVL.

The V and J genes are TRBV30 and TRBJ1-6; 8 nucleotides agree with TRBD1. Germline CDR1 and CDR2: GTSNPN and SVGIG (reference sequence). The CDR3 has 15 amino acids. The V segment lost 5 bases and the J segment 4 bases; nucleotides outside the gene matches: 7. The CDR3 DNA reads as TGTGCCTGGGCAATCGGGACAGGATATAATTCACCCCTCCACTTT. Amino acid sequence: CAWAIGTGYNSPLHF. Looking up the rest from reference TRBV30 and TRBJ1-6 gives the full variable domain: SQTIHQWPATLVQPVGSPLSLECTVEGTSNPNLYWYRQAAGRGLQLLFYSVGIGQISSEVPQNLSASRPQDRQFILSSKKLLLSDSGFYLCAWAIGTGYNSPLHFGNGTRLTVT.

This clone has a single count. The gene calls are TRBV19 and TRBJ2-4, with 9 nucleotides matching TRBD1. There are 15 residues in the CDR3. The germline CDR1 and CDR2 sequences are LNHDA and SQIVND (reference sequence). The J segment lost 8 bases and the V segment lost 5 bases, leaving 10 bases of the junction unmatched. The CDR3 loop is CASSQWTGEVDIQYF. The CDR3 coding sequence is TGTGCCAGTAGTCAATGGACAGGGGAGGTAGACATTCAGTACTTC. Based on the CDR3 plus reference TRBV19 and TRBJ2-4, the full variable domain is DGGITQSPKYLFRKEGQNVTLSCEQNLNHDAMYWYRQDPGQGLRLIYYSQIVNDFQKGDIAEGYSVSREKKESFPLTVTSAQKNPTAFYLCASSQWTGEVDIQYFGAGTRLSVL.

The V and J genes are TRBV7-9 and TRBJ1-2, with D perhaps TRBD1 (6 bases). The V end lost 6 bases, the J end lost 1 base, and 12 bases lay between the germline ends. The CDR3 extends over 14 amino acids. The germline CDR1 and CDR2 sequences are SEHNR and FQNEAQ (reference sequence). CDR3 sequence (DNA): TGTGCCAGCAGATCGGACAGAGGTAACTATGGCTACACCTTC. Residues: CASRSDRGNYGYTF.

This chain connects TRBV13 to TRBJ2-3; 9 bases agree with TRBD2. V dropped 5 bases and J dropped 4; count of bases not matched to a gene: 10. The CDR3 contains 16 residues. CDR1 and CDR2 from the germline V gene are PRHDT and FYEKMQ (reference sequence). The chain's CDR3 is CASSPPGLALADTQYF. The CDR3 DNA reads TGTGCCAGCAGCCCCCCGGGACTAGCATTGGCAGATACGCAGTATTTT.

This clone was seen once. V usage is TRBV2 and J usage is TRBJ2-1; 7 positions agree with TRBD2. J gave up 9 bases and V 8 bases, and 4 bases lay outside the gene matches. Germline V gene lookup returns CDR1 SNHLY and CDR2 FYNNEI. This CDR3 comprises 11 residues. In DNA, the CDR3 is TGTGCCAGCGGGCGGGAGATTGAGCAGTTCTTC. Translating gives CASGREIEQFF.

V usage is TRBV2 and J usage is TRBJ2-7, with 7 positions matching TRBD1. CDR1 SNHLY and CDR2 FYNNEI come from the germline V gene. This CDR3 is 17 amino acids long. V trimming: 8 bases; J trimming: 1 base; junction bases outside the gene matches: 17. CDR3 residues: CASFGTVVSKRSYEQYF. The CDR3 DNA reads TGTGCCAGCTTCGGGACAGTGGTTTCAAAGCGGTCCTACGAGCAGTACTTC.

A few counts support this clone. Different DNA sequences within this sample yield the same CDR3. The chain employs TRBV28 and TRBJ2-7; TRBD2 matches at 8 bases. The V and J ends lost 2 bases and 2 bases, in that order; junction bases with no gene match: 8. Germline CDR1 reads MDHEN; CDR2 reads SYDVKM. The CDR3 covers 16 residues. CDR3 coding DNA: TGTGCCAGCAGTTTAGGGAGGCTAGCGGGTGCCTACGAGCAGTACTTC. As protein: CASSLGRLAGAYEQYF.

For the CDR3, the DNA is TGTGCCAGCAGCTCCTCGGGGAACACTGAAGCTTTCTTT. This encodes CASSSSGNTEAFF. The chain couples TRBV7-3 to TRBJ1-1, with D hard to call. Deletions cut 4 bases from V and 1 base from J, with 7 bases between. The germline gives CDR1 SGHTA, CDR2 FQGTGA. The CDR3 is made up of 13 amino acids.

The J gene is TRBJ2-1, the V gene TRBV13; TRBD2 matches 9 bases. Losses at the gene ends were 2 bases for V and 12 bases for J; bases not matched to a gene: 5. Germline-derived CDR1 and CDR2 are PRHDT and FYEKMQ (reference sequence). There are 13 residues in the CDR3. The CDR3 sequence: CASSLTSGYPQFF. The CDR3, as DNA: TGTGCCAGCAGCTTAACTAGCGGGTACCCGCAGTTCTTC.

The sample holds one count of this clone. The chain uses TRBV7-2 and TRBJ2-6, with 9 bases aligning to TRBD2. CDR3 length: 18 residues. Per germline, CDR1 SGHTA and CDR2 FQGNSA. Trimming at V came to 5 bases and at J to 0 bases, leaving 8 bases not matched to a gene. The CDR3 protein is CASSVLAGAGSGANVLTF. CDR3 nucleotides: TGTGCCAGCAGCGTCTTAGCGGGGGCCGGCTCTGGGGCCAACGTCCTGACTTTC.

CDR3 sequence: CASSAEGLPSYEQYF. The CDR3 nucleotides read TGTGCCAGCAGTGCGGAGGGGCTACCGTCCTACGAGCAGTACTTC. The rearrangement joins TRBV2 to TRBJ2-7; TRBD2 might be the D (6 bases). Trimming removed 4 bases from V and 1 base from J, with 14 bases in between. This CDR3 has 15 amino acids. Germline V gene lookup returns CDR1 SNHLY and CDR2 FYNNEI.

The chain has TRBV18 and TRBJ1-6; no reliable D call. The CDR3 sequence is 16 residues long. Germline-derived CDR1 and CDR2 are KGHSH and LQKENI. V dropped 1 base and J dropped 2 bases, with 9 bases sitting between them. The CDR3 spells CASSPQLVTYNSPLHF. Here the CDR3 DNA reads TGTGCCAGCTCACCACAATTAGTTACCTATAATTCACCCCTCCACTTT.

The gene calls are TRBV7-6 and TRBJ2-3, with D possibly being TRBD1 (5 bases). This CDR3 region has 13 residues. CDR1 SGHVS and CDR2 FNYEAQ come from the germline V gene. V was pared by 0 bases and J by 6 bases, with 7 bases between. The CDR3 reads CASSLAPGDTQYF. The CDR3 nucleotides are TGTGCCAGCAGCTTAGCGCCAGGGGATACGCAGTATTTT.

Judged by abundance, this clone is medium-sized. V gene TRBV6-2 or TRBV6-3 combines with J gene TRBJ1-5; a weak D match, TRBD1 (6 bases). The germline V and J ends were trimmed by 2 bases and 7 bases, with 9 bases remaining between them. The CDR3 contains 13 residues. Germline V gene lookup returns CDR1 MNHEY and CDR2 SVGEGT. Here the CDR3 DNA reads TGTGCCAGCAGTTACCAGGGGCAGCAGCCCCAGCATTTT. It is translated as CASSYQGQQPQHF.

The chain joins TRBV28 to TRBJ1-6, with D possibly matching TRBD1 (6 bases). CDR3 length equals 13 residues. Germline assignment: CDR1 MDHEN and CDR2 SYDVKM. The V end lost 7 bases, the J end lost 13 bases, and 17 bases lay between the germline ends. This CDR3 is CASNRQDPLPLHF. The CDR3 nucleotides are TGTGCCAGCAACCGACAGGACCCCCTCCCCCTCCACTTT.

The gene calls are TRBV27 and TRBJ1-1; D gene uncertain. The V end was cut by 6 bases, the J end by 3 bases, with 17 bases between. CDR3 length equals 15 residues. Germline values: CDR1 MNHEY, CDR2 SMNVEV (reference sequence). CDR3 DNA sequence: TGTGCCAGCAGCTTAAGGCGGTCCGGGGACACTGAAGCTTTCTTT. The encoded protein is CASSLRRSGDTEAFF.

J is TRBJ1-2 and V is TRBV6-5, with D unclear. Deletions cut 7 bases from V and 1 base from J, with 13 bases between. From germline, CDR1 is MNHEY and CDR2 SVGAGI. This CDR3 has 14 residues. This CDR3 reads CASTPRLNNYGYTF. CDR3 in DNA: TGTGCCAGCACTCCCAGGCTTAATAACTATGGCTACACCTTC.

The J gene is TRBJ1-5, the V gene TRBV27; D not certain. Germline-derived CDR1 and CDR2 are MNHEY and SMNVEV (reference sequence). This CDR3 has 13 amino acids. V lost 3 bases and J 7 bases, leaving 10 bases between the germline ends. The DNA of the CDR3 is TGTGCCAGCAGTTTCTTTCCGAGGCAGCCCCAGCATTTT. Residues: CASSFFPRQPQHF.